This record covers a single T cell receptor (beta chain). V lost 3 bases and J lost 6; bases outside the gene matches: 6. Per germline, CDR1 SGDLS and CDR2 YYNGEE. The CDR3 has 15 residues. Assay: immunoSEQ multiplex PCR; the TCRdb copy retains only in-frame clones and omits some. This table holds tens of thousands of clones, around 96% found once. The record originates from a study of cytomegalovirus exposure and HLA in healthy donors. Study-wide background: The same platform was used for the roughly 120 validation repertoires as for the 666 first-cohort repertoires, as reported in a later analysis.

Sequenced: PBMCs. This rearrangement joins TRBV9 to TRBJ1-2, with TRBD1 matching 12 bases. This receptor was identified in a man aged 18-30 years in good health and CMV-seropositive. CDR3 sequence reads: CASSEGDRGQDGYTF. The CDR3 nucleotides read TGTGCCAGCAGCGAGGGGGACAGGGGGCAGGATGGCTACACCTTC.